Sequencing of this T cell receptor (beta chain) was carried out in a study of patients and donors after allogeneic stem cell transplantation. TCRdb called the RT-PCR reads again in MiXCR, with one record for every CDR3 protein. The sample consists of around 160,000 distinct CDR3 sequences, 30% of them appearing once. Germline V gives CDR1 SEHNR, CDR2 FQNEAQ (reference sequence). The V and J ends lost 4 bases and 5 bases, in that order; junction bases with no gene match: 8. The length of the CDR3 is 16 residues. Sample: blood, either unsorted or a sorted T cell fraction (not recorded which). The rearrangement joins TRBV7-9 to TRBJ2-1; 10 positions match TRBD2. This TCR came from a human donor who was either an allogeneic HSCT recipient or a stem cell or donor lymphocyte infusion donor (not recorded which). It is not recorded whose cells these are; they may come from a transplant donor. This CDR3 is CASSYRTSGAHNEQFF. The CDR3, as DNA: TGTGCCAGCAGCTACAGAACTAGCGGGGCACACAATGAGCAGTTCTTC.